This entry lists 27 T cell receptor beta chains sequenced from one sample in a study of tumor-infiltrating lymphocytes in primary liver carcinoma. Total RNA amounting to roughly 450 ng was the source from which TCR beta cDNA was made with a constant-region primer. Construction of TCR beta libraries relied on three successive nested multiplex PCR rounds employing slightly modified ARM-PCR. Primers for the first two PCR rounds were TRBV1-TRBV30 forward primers and a C-beta reverse primer (about 11 cycles per round). TCRdb re-called the multiplex PCR reads with MiXCR, one entry per CDR3 protein. The sample comprises over 100,000 distinct CDR3 sequences, 65% to 75% of which are singletons, and 7.5% to 10% rests with the top ten. From unsorted bulk tissue weighing roughly 17-34 mg, DNA and RNA were co-extracted. Sequenced sample: tumor-adjacent normal liver tissue. These receptors all come from a woman aged 55-70 years with primary liver carcinoma and hepatitis B virus infection.

This clonotype was observed at least ten times. CDR3: CASRSLGSSYNEQFF. CDR3 in DNA: TGTGCCAGCAGGTCACTTGGGAGCTCCTACAATGAGCAGTTCTTC. The V and J genes are TRBV28 and TRBJ2-1; D may be TRBD2 (5 bases). The germline CDR1 and CDR2 sequences are MDHEN and SYDVKM. Trimming stripped 6 bases from V and 0 bases from J, with 12 bases between. This CDR3 has 15 residues. The full variable domain, its missing parts supplied by reference TRBV28 and TRBJ2-1, is DVKVTQSSRYLVKRTGEKVFLECVQDMDHENMFWYRQDPGLGLRLIYFSYDVKMKEKGDIPEGYSVSREKKERFSLILESASTNQTSMYLCASRSLGSSYNEQFFGPGTRLTVL.

Turning to this clonotype: An end of the junction differs from the germline gene, which may be a read error. The gene calls are TRBV24-1 and TRBJ2-3; 10 nucleotides line up with TRBD2. CDR1 is KGHDR and CDR2 is SFDVKD in the germline V gene. This CDR3 is 14 amino acids long. As DNA, the CDR3 is TGCGCCACCAGTGAGTGGACTAGCGGAGATATGCAGTATTTT. This gives the protein CATSEWTSGDMQYF.

This clonotype occurred many times. J is TRBJ2-7 and V is TRBV10-1, with 13 bases lining up with TRBD2. Looked up from germline, CDR1 is WNHNN and CDR2 is SYGVQD (reference sequence). Trimming cost V 11 bases and J 5 bases; bases outside gene matches: 9. The CDR3 is 14 amino acids. CDR3 protein: CAGGRGLAGHEQYF. CDR3 in DNA: TGCGCCGGGGGCCGGGGACTAGCGGGACACGAGCAGTACTTC.

V is TRBV5-1 and J is TRBJ2-1; D is ambiguous. CDR3 length: 15 residues. Trimming took off 1 base at V and 7 bases at J, with 15 bases between the two ends. The germline V gene encodes CDR1 SGHRS and CDR2 YFSETQ. DNA of the CDR3: TGCGCCAGCAGCTTGCAGCTAACCCTAAGGAATGAGCAGTTCTTC. Protein sequence: CASSLQLTLRNEQFF.

This clonotype came up many times. The V gene is TRBV4-1, the J gene TRBJ1-1; D gene unclear. Germline loops: CDR1 MGHRA, CDR2 YSYEKL. Trimming took off 1 base at V and 1 base at J, with 16 bases between the two ends. This CDR3 has 17 residues. CDR3 loop: CASSQVQRTLKNTEAFF. CDR3 nucleotides: TGCGCCAGCAGCCAAGTTCAGCGTACTTTAAAGAACACTGAAGCTTTCTTT.

This clonotype was counted only a few times. The chain employs TRBV7-3 and TRBJ2-3; D uncertain. The V end lost 5 bases, the J end lost 0 bases, and 9 bases lay between the germline ends. CDR3 length: 14 amino acids. Per the germline V gene, CDR1 is SGHTA and CDR2 is FQGTGA. The CDR3 DNA sequence: TGTGCCAGCAGCCCATGGGGTAGCACAGATACGCAGTATTTT. Translation: CASSPWGSTDTQYF. The entire variable domain, with the rest obtained from reference TRBV7-3 and TRBJ2-3, is as follows: GAGVSQTPSNKVTEKGKYVELRCDPISGHTALYWYRQSLGQGPEFLIYFQGTGAADDSGLPNDRFFAVRPEGSVSTLKIQRTERGDSAVYLCASSPWGSTDTQYFGPGTRLTVL.

As to this clonotype: A much larger clone sits a single nucleotide away, making a read error possible. The chain uses TRBV14 and TRBJ2-7; D is unresolved. Germline CDR1 SGHDN, CDR2 FVKESK. CDR3 length equals 16 residues. Here the CDR3 DNA reads TGTGTCAGCAGCCCTCGAAGTAGGACCCGACCCTACGAGCAGTACTTC. This gives the protein CVSSPRSRTRPYEQYF. Full variable domain (missing parts from reference TRBV14 and TRBJ2-7): EAGVTQFPSHSVIEKGQTVTLRCDPISGHDNLYWYRRVMGKEIKFLLHFVKESKQDESGMPNNRFLAERTGGTYSTLKVQPAELEDSGVYFCVSSPRSRTRPYEQYFGPGTRLTVT.

This clonotype came up a few times. A much larger clonotype is one base distant, so this may be a read error. CDR3 nucleotide sequence: TGTGCCAGCAACTTAGCTGGGACGGGGTACAATGAGCAGTTCTTC. Translated, it gives CASNLAGTGYNEQFF. The J gene is TRBJ2-1, the V gene TRBV7-8; D tentatively fits TRBD1 or TRBD2 (5 bases each). Germline assignment: CDR1 SGHVS and CDR2 FQNEAQ. The CDR3 length is 15 residues. The full variable domain, its missing parts supplied by reference TRBV7-8 and TRBJ2-1, is GAGVSQSPRYKVAKRGQDVALRCDPISGHVSLFWYQQALGQGPEFLTYFQNEAQLDKSGLPSDRFFAERPEGSVSTLKIQRTQQEDSAVYLCASNLAGTGYNEQFFGPGTRLTVL.

The rearrangement uses TRBV12-3 or TRBV12-4 and TRBJ2-2; D not certain. The CDR3 consists of 13 residues. V was shortened by 8 bases and J by 8 bases, with 15 bases between the two germline ends. Written as DNA, the CDR3 is TGTGCCAGCGTGGGCAGGATGGATGGGGAGCTGTTTTTT. Its protein product is CASVGRMDGELFF.

Comments on this clonotype: A read error may produce the germline difference seen at one junction end. CDR3 protein: CANSITDTQYF. The CDR3 DNA sequence: TGTGCCAACAGTATCACGGATACGCAGTATTTT. The V and J genes are TRBV12-3 or TRBV12-4 and TRBJ2-3; D not certain. The CDR3 consists of 11 residues.

Regarding this clonotype: It may be a read error: a sequence one base away is much more abundant. The gene calls are TRBV13 and TRBJ2-1; 10 nucleotides line up with TRBD2. Germline loops: CDR1 PRHDT, CDR2 FYEKMQ (reference sequence). Germline trimming cut 4 bases from V and 7 bases from J; bases unmatched to any gene: 10. This CDR3 has 16 residues. The CDR3 sequence: CASSSPLAGVMNEQFF. The CDR3 nucleotides are TGTGCCAGCAGCTCCCCCCTAGCGGGAGTTATGAATGAGCAGTTCTTC.

This clonotype has at least ten counts. The rearrangement joins TRBV4-2 to TRBJ2-1; the match to TRBD1 covers 7 bases. Losses at the gene ends were 0 bases for V and 15 bases for J; bases not matched to a gene: 11. CDR1 LGHNA and CDR2 YNFKEQ come from the germline V gene. The CDR3 sequence is 14 residues long. CDR3 residues: CASSQDRGDRVTFF. In DNA form, the CDR3 reads TGTGCCAGCAGCCAAGATAGGGGAGACAGGGTCACGTTCTTC.

Concerning this clonotype itself: With a much larger clone just one base away, this may be a read error. The chain has TRBV5-1 and TRBJ2-3, with 8 positions matching TRBD2. Germline V gene sequence: CDR1 SGHRS, CDR2 YFSETQ. V lost 3 bases and J lost 2; bases outside the gene matches: 8. The CDR3 has 16 amino acids. The CDR3 is CASSWVRGRITDTQYF. The CDR3 DNA reads as TGCGCCAGCAGCTGGGTGCGCGGGAGGATCACAGATACGCAGTATTTT.

Turning to this clonotype: Mismatch with germline at one junction end may stem from a read error. The chain employs TRBV12-3 or TRBV12-4 and TRBJ1-5; 8 nucleotides line up with TRBD1. The CDR3 length is 18 residues. CDR3 loop: CASSIRDRKSYSNQPQQF. In nucleotides, the CDR3 is TGCGCCAGCAGCATAAGGGACAGGAAATCCTATAGCAATCAGCCCCAGCAGTTT.

As concerns this clonotype: One junction end disagrees with the germline gene, perhaps due to a read error. This sequence joins TRBV12-3 or TRBV12-4 and TRBJ2-3; possibly TRBD1 for D (6 bases). The CDR3 contains 14 residues. CDR3 sequence reads: CACSSGGGTVTQYF. The CDR3 DNA follows: TGTGCCTGCAGTTCTGGGGGCGGCACAGTTACGCAGTATTTT.

Of note for this clonotype: No conserved phenylalanine or tryptophan is present at the end of the CDR3, so a read error is the likely explanation. This chain uses TRBV11-2 with TRBJ2-5; 8 positions agree with TRBD2. V was pared by 5 bases and J by 7 bases, with 15 bases of the junction left unmatched. Germline V gives CDR1 SGHAT, CDR2 FQNNGV. This CDR3 is built from 16 residues. CDR3 sequence: CASSQVATSVSGTQYL. The CDR3 DNA is TGTGCCAGCAGCCAGGTCGCGACTAGCGTGTCCGGGACCCAGTACCTC.

This clonotype came up many times. The genes are TRBV6-1 and TRBJ2-3; a possible D gene is TRBD1 (5 bases). Germline CDR1 and CDR2: MNHNS and SASEGT. The CDR3 is made up of 15 amino acids. V was trimmed by 8 bases and J by 0 bases, leaving 15 bases between them. CDR3: CASLLDRTSTDTQYF. CDR3 bases: TGTGCCAGCCTTTTAGACAGAACTAGCACAGATACGCAGTATTTT.

This clonotype was picked up a small number of times. The chain recombines TRBV6-5 with TRBJ2-2; 11 bases match TRBD2. Germline V CDR1 and CDR2: MNHEY, SVGAGI. This CDR3 spans 16 amino acids. J lost 1 base, V lost 6 bases, and 4 bases had no gene match. Here the CDR3 DNA reads TGTGCCAGCAGGCTGACTAGCGGGAAGAACACCGGGGAGCTGTTTTTT. Protein product: CASRLTSGKNTGELFF.

The table lists this clonotype with a count of one. The CDR3 end shows no conserved phenylalanine or tryptophan, and so a read error is likely. The chain is built from TRBV5-3 and TRBJ2-3; D is unresolved. Being an ORF, TRBV5-3 has a function that is uncertain. The CDR3 length is 17 residues. The CDR3 DNA follows: TGTGCCAGAGGCTTGGCTACCGAAGAAATTCTTACAGATATGCAGTATTCT. Translation: CARGLATEEILTDMQYS.

This clonotype was detected once. A much larger clone differs from this one at a single base, so this may be a read error. The V gene is TRBV28, the J gene TRBJ2-3; 7 positions match TRBD2. CDR1 is MDHEN and CDR2 is SYDVKM in the germline V gene. This CDR3 has 15 amino acids. The CDR3 spells CVSLGGSIGTDTQYF. The CDR3 nucleotides read TGTGTCAGCTTGGGCGGGAGTATAGGCACAGATACGCAGTATTTT. Looking up the rest from reference TRBV28 and TRBJ2-3 gives the full variable domain: DVKVTQSSRYLVKRTGEKVFLECVQDMDHENMFWYRQDPGLGLRLIYFSYDVKMKEKGDIPEGYSVSREKKERFSLILESASTNQTSMYLCVSLGGSIGTDTQYFGPGTRLTVL.

About this clonotype itself: At one end, the junction sequence differs from germline, possibly due to a read error. V gene TRBV28 combines with J gene TRBJ2-7, with TRBD1 matching 8 bases. This CDR3 contains 13 residues. Germline CDR1 and CDR2: MDHEN and SYDVKM. Here the CDR3 reads CSSSLTGGYEQYF. The CDR3 DNA sequence: TGTTCCAGCAGTTTAACAGGGGGCTACGAGCAGTACTTC.

To note about this clonotype: One end of the junction fails to match germline, which may point to a read error. The rearrangement uses TRBV29-1 and TRBJ1-4; 9 bases fit TRBD1. From germline, CDR1 is SQVTM and CDR2 ANQGSEA. The CDR3 covers 17 residues. CDR3 nucleotides: TGCAACGTTGTGGACACCGGACAGGGGAGCGCTAATGAAAAACTGTTTTTT. This encodes CNVVDTGQGSANEKLFF.

As for this clonotype: At one end, the junction sequence differs from germline, possibly due to a read error. The V gene is TRBV7-8, the J gene TRBJ2-1; 9 nucleotides agree with TRBD2. Germline values: CDR1 SGHVS, CDR2 FQNEAQ. The CDR3 loop spans 16 amino acids. CDR3 amino acids: CPSSPPSGEHCNEQFF. The CDR3, as DNA: TGTCCCAGCAGCCCTCCTAGCGGGGAGCACTGCAATGAGCAGTTCTTC.

About this clonotype: A read error is likely, as this CDR3 ends without the conserved phenylalanine or tryptophan. The rearrangement links TRBV4-1 to TRBJ1-5, with unresolved D. The CDR3 is 17 amino acids. In germline, CDR1 is MGHRA, CDR2 YSYEKL. V shed 0 bases and J shed 7 bases, with 19 bases lying between them. CDR3 bases: TGCGCCAGCAGCCAAGATGTTGCACAGTGGGTGTGGCAGCCCCAGCATGCT. Encoded protein: CASSQDVAQWVWQPQHA.

In this sample, this clonotype turned up a few times. The junction shows a germline mismatch at one end, possibly a read error. The chain links TRBV4-2 to TRBJ1-5; 9 bases align to TRBD1. There are 15 residues in the CDR3. CDR1 is LGHNA, CDR2 YNFKEQ, per germline. Written as DNA, the CDR3 is TGTGCCAGCGGCCAAGATGGACAGGGGAGTCAACCCCAGCATTTT. Amino acid sequence: CASGQDGQGSQPQHF.

This clonotype has more than one count but fewer than ten. This chain uses TRBV7-2 with TRBJ2-3; the match to TRBD2 covers 9 bases. V was pared by 3 bases and J by 4 bases, with 5 bases of the junction left unmatched. From germline, CDR1 is SGHTA and CDR2 FQGNSA. The CDR3 extends over 15 amino acids. The CDR3 protein is CASSFGTSKADTQYF. The CDR3 nucleotides are TGTGCCAGCAGCTTCGGGACTAGCAAGGCAGATACGCAGTATTTT.

Remarks on this clonotype: A read error is possible here, since a much larger clone lies one base away. The chain joins TRBV5-1 to TRBJ1-4; possible D gene TRBD1, 6 bases. Germline loops: CDR1 SGHRS, CDR2 YFSETQ. The CDR3 runs to 16 residues. CDR3 loop: CASSIVPGQTNEQLFF. The CDR3 bases are TGCGCCAGCAGCATTGTTCCGGGACAAACTAATGAACAACTGTTTTTT.